Listed below are T cell receptor beta chains from one sample, sequenced in a study of post-analysis software for immune sequencing data. TCRdb analysed the PCR reads with MiXCR anew, one entry per CDR3 protein. The sample has 740,000 or so distinct CDR3 sequences; under 70% are singletons. The sequenced sample consisted of blood. Source of these receptors: a girl aged 5 to 17 with multiple sclerosis. CDR3s include the opening cysteine and the closing phenylalanine or tryptophan. The D gene is left open where the match is weak. Size values are once, few and many counts, or a class for expanded clones, and some rows have none.

clone_size j_call v_call d_call cdr3_aa cdr3_nt
- TRBJ2-7 TRBV7-6 - CASSSTPLSSYEQYF TGTGCCAGCAGCTCGACACCACTTAGCTCCTACGAGCAGTACTTC
- TRBJ2-5 TRBV20-1 - CSARDKGRETQYF TGCAGTGCTAGAGATAAGGGCCGGGAGACCCAGTACTTC
few TRBJ2-3 TRBV4-2 - CASSLESGTGADTQYF TGTGCCAGCAGCCTCGAATCCGGGACGGGAGCAGATACGCAGTATTTT
- TRBJ2-7 TRBV5-1 TRBD1 CASSLPGQANYEQYF TGCGCCAGTAGCCTCCCGGGACAGGCGAACTACGAGCAGTACTTC
- TRBJ1-2 TRBV7-3 TRBD1 CASSPGTGGASGYTF TGTGCCAGCAGCCCAGGGACAGGGGGCGCGAGTGGCTACACCTTC
- TRBJ1-2 TRBV11-2 TRBD1 CASSLEGAGGRLGGYTF TGTGCCAGCAGCTTAGAGGGCGCAGGGGGAAGATTAGGCGGCTACACCTTC
- TRBJ1-1 TRBV4-1 TRBD1 CASSQWGQGLLNTEAFF TGCGCCAGCAGCCAGTGGGGACAGGGCCTTTTGAACACTGAAGCTTTCTTT
- TRBJ2-3 TRBV20-1 - CSATRGVSTDTQYF TGCAGTGCTACGCGTGGCGTTAGCACAGATACGCAGTATTTT
- TRBJ2-1 TRBV6-2/TRBV6-3 TRBD1 CASDPTGGKQFF TGTGCCAGCGATCCGACAGGGGGTAAGCAGTTCTTC
- TRBJ1-1 TRBV5-1 - CASSPIVSGSTEAFF TGCGCCAGCAGCCCGATTGTTAGCGGGAGTACTGAAGCTTTCTTT
few TRBJ1-6 TRBV4-1 TRBD1 CASSRPGGGVGSPLHF TGCGCCAGCAGCCGACCCGGAGGGGGCGTGGGTTCACCCCTCCACTTT
- TRBJ2-7 TRBV9 - CASSPGQFDYEQYF TGTGCCAGCAGCCCCGGACAGTTCGACTACGAGCAGTACTTC
- TRBJ2-7 TRBV20-1 TRBD2 CSARPSPTSGSFLHEQYF TGCAGTGCTAGACCTAGCCCGACTAGCGGGAGCTTCCTCCACGAGCAGTACTTC